Below are 25 T cell receptor beta chains sequenced from a single sample in a study of T cells in Graves' hyperthyroidism and ophthalmopathy. TCR beta CDR3 regions were amplified from RNA. First-round RT-PCR targeting the TCR CDR3 was performed with the HTBI primer set. TCRdb fed the multiplex PCR reads into MiXCR, producing one record per CDR3 protein. The table lists about 290,000 distinct CDR3 sequences, roughly an eighth of them singletons. Material for sequencing was blood. These receptors were collected from a woman in her thirties or forties with Graves' hyperthyroidism.

This clonotype was seen many times. This chain connects TRBV7-2 to TRBJ2-1; D unclear. The germline gives CDR1 SGHTA, CDR2 FQGNSA. The CDR3 extends over 11 amino acids. V lost 4 bases, J lost 9 bases, and 7 bases lay in between. The CDR3 reads CASSWMVEQFF. CDR3 nucleotide sequence: TGTGCCAGCAGCTGGATGGTTGAGCAGTTCTTC.

This clonotype has at least ten counts. The chain employs TRBV28 and TRBJ2-3; TRBD2 agrees at 7 bases. Germline assignment: CDR1 MDHEN and CDR2 SYDVKM. Unmatched junction bases numbered 10, after V lost 7 bases and J lost 3 bases. The CDR3 has 15 residues. The CDR3 spells CASISPSGGTDTQYF. CDR3 nucleotide sequence: TGTGCCAGCATCTCCCCTAGCGGAGGAACAGATACGCAGTATTTT.

On this clonotype: The junction does not match germline at one end; this may be a read error. The chain couples TRBV2 to TRBJ2-7; tentatively, D is TRBD2 (6 bases). This CDR3 comprises 15 residues. Per germline, CDR1 SNHLY and CDR2 FYNNEI. CDR3 sequence: CASSLARVSTYEPYF. DNA for the CDR3: TGTGCCAGCAGTCTAGCGCGAGTATCAACCTACGAGCCGTACTTC.

The sample holds many counts of this clonotype. The chain joins TRBV6-5 to TRBJ2-7; D is possibly TRBD1 or TRBD2 (6 bases each). V was pared by 2 bases and J by 0 bases, with 8 bases between. The CDR3 sequence is 14 residues long. Germline V CDR1 and CDR2: MNHEY, SVGAGI. The chain's CDR3 is CASSYEGGSYEQYF. CDR3 DNA: TGTGCCAGCAGTTACGAGGGGGGCTCCTACGAGCAGTACTTC.

This clonotype was seen ten or more times. The chain carries TRBV7-8 and TRBJ2-2; no reliable D call. V was cut by 3 bases and J by 2 bases, with 7 bases left in between. In germline, CDR1 is SGHVS, CDR2 FQNEAQ. The CDR3 length is 14 residues. CDR3 sequence (DNA): TGTGCCAGCAGCTTTAACAGTAACACCGGGGAGCTGTTTTTT. Encoded protein: CASSFNSNTGELFF. The full variable domain, rest sourced from reference TRBV7-8 and TRBJ2-2, is GAGVSQSPRYKVAKRGQDVALRCDPISGHVSLFWYQQALGQGPEFLTYFQNEAQLDKSGLPSDRFFAERPEGSVSTLKIQRTQQEDSAVYLCASSFNSNTGELFFGEGSRLTVL.

This clonotype was detected ten times or more. The gene calls are TRBV4-2 and TRBJ2-3; D gene ambiguous. Trimming shortened V by 1 base and J by 5 bases, and 7 bases separated the two germline ends. The CDR3 length is 13 residues. Germline assignment: CDR1 LGHNA and CDR2 YNFKEQ. CDR3 DNA: TGTGCCAGCAGCCAAGCTTATGAAGATACGCAGTATTTT. Its translation: CASSQAYEDTQYF.

Regarding this clonotype: Because it lacks the conserved phenylalanine or tryptophan at the end, this CDR3 is likely a read error. The chain combines TRBV15 with TRBJ2-3, with no clear D. The CDR3 runs 16 residues. Germline CDR1 reads LNHNV; CDR2 reads YYDKDF (reference sequence). V was cut by 4 bases and J by 2 bases, with 16 bases left in between. The CDR3 here is CATSTGSPGFTDTQYS. The CDR3 region has the DNA TGTGCCACCAGCACAGGTAGCCCTGGGTTCACAGATACGCAGTATTCT.

This clonotype has at least ten counts. The chain joins TRBV29-1 to TRBJ2-5; possible D gene TRBD2, 5 bases. The CDR3 length is 14 residues. V was shortened by 5 bases and J by 4 bases, with 17 bases between the two germline ends. The germline V gene encodes CDR1 SQVTM and CDR2 ANQGSEA. CDR3 loop: CSVLVQLGRETQYF. CDR3 DNA: TGCAGCGTTTTGGTACAACTAGGGAGAGAGACCCAGTACTTC.

The genes are TRBV18 and TRBJ2-3; 12 nucleotides align to TRBD2. Trimming removed 3 bases from V and 5 bases from J; junction bases left unmatched: 6. Germline V CDR1 and CDR2: KGHSH, LQKENI. There are 16 residues in the CDR3. The CDR3 nucleotides read TGTGCCAGCTCACCCCCACTAGCGGGAGGAGTAGATACGCAGTATTTT. It is translated as CASSPPLAGGVDTQYF.

This clonotype was observed a few times. V usage is TRBV5-4 and J usage is TRBJ1-6; possible D gene TRBD1, 5 bases. V shed 1 base and J shed 9 bases, with 11 bases lying between them. From germline, CDR1 is SGHNT and CDR2 YYREEE (reference sequence). The CDR3 runs to 14 residues. The CDR3 nucleotides read TGTGCCAGCAGCTTGCGGGGCGCGGGTTCACCCCTCCACTTT. Its protein product is CASSLRGAGSPLHF.

This clonotype was observed many times. The chain combines TRBV12-3 or TRBV12-4 with TRBJ2-7, with 12 bases identical to TRBD2. V was clipped by 5 bases and J by 2 bases; unmatched bases: 1. CDR3 length: 14 residues. CDR3 loop: CASSPSGRAYEQYF. CDR3 nucleotides: TGTGCCAGCAGTCCTAGCGGGAGGGCCTACGAGCAGTACTTC.

This clonotype has at least ten counts. The chain couples TRBV28 to TRBJ2-2; D is possibly TRBD2 (6 bases). The CDR3 length is 16 residues. Germline V gene data show CDR1 as MDHEN and CDR2 as SYDVKM. Trimming shortened V by 5 bases and J by 5 bases, and 18 bases separated the two germline ends. The CDR3 here is CASSSGGSVETGELFF. As DNA, the CDR3 is TGTGCCAGCAGTAGTGGGGGGAGTGTGGAAACCGGGGAGCTGTTTTTT. Full variable domain (outside the CDR3, taken from reference TRBV28 and TRBJ2-2): DVKVTQSSRYLVKRTGEKVFLECVQDMDHENMFWYRQDPGLGLRLIYFSYDVKMKEKGDIPEGYSVSREKKERFSLILESASTNQTSMYLCASSSGGSVETGELFFGEGSRLTVL.

This clonotype came up many times. The rearrangement joins TRBV12-3 or TRBV12-4 to TRBJ2-7; TRBD1 matches 11 bases. The CDR3 has 15 amino acids. Trimming cost V 4 bases and J 5 bases; bases outside gene matches: 7. The CDR3 sequence is CASSSGTGGIHEQYF. CDR3 DNA sequence: TGTGCCAGCAGTTCCGGGACAGGGGGAATCCACGAGCAGTACTTC.

V is TRBV18 and J is TRBJ2-7; 11 positions agree with TRBD2. Germline V gives CDR1 KGHSH, CDR2 LQKENI. CDR3 length equals 15 residues. The junction had 7 bases not matched to a gene; V was cut back by 5 bases and J by 4 bases. CDR3 nucleotide sequence: TGTGCCAGCTCAGACGGGACTAGCGGAGGGTACGAGCAGTACTTC. It encodes CASSDGTSGGYEQYF.

This clonotype was seen repeatedly, ten times or more. The rearrangement uses TRBV6-1 and TRBJ2-5, with TRBD2 identical over 7 bases. The germline V gene encodes CDR1 MNHNS and CDR2 SASEGT. Unmatched junction bases numbered 11, after V lost 8 bases and J lost 2 bases. The CDR3 runs 15 residues. CDR3 DNA: TGTGCCAGCGCCAAGCGGGGAGAATGGCAAGAGACCCAGTACTTC. Amino acids: CASAKRGEWQETQYF.

There are many counts of this clonotype. The chain links TRBV20-1 to TRBJ2-5; either TRBD1 or TRBD2 may fit D (5 bases each). The CDR3 is 11 residues long. The germline V gene has CDR1 DFQATT and CDR2 SNEGSKA (reference sequence). V lost 6 bases and J 5 bases, leaving 10 bases between the germline ends. This chain's CDR3 is CSALWGETQYF. CDR3 nucleotide sequence: TGCAGTGCCCTCTGGGGGGAGACCCAGTACTTC.

In this sample, this clonotype turned up many times. V gene TRBV9 combines with J gene TRBJ1-4, with a tentative D call TRBD1 (5 bases). Germline V lookup: CDR1 SGDLS, CDR2 YYNGEE. V was shortened by 0 bases and J by 7 bases, with 10 bases between the two germline ends. The CDR3 covers 14 residues. CDR3 DNA sequence: TGTGCCAGCAGCGTAGCTTGGGGGAGTGAAAAACTGTTTTTT. Translation gives CASSVAWGSEKLFF. Combining the CDR3 with reference TRBV9 and TRBJ1-4 gives the whole variable domain DSGVTQTPKHLITATGQRVTLRCSPRSGDLSVYWYQQSLDQGLQFLIQYYNGEERAKGNILERFSAQQFPDLHSELNLSSLELGDSALYFCASSVAWGSEKLFFGSGTQLSVL.

The chain links TRBV19 to TRBJ2-3, with a tentative D call TRBD1 (7 bases). V lost 11 bases, J lost 9 bases, and 18 bases lay in between. Germline V lookup: CDR1 LNHDA, CDR2 SQIVND (reference sequence). The CDR3 has 12 residues. CDR3 protein: CAASPSGGTQYF. In nucleotides, the CDR3 is TGTGCCGCCTCCCCTTCAGGGGGGACGCAGTATTTT.

This clonotype was recorded at least ten times. The chain carries TRBV4-2 and TRBJ2-1, with D possibly being TRBD2 (6 bases). The germline V gene encodes CDR1 LGHNA and CDR2 YNFKEQ. V dropped 0 bases and J dropped 8 bases, with 17 bases sitting between them. This CDR3 is 16 amino acids long. The CDR3 reads CASSQDHSGVGDEQFF. The DNA of the CDR3 is TGTGCCAGCAGCCAAGATCACTCGGGAGTCGGTGATGAGCAGTTCTTC.

This clonotype came up a few times. The chain is built from TRBV14 and TRBJ2-2; 7 bases align to TRBD1. The CDR3 extends over 17 amino acids. Germline values: CDR1 SGHDN, CDR2 FVKESK. Losses at the gene ends were 0 bases for V and 7 bases for J; bases not matched to a gene: 11. The CDR3 bases are TGTGCCAGCAGCCAAGATTCGGCCAGGGGGATTCGCGGGGAGCTGTTTTTT. Encoded protein: CASSQDSARGIRGELFF.

This clonotype was picked up many times. This chain links TRBV12-3 or TRBV12-4 with TRBJ1-1; no definite D call. V gave up 6 bases and J gave up 2 bases, with 13 bases separating them. CDR3 length: 14 residues. The CDR3 DNA sequence: TGTGCCAGCAGCCCCAGCAACCCAAACACTGAAGCTTTCTTT. Protein: CASSPSNPNTEAFF.

The rearrangement joins TRBV20-1 to TRBJ2-7; TRBD2 is a possible D gene (6 bases). Germline V lookup: CDR1 DFQATT, CDR2 SNEGSKA (reference sequence). CDR3 size: 14 residues. V was clipped by 5 bases and J by 1 base, with 15 bases between them. CDR3 sequence reads: CSASGGAGSYEQYF. Here the CDR3 DNA reads TGCAGTGCTTCTGGGGGAGCGGGTTCCTACGAGCAGTACTTC.

Ten or more counts support this clonotype. The rearrangement joins TRBV7-9 to TRBJ2-7, with D hard to call. The ends were cut back, 0 bases at V and 5 bases at J, with 11 bases in the middle. Germline lookup yields CDR1 SEHNR and CDR2 FQNEAQ (reference sequence). This CDR3 is built from 14 residues. The CDR3 sequence: CASSLALSSNEQYF. The CDR3 region has the DNA TGTGCCAGCAGCTTAGCGCTAAGTTCCAACGAGCAGTACTTC.

The chain is built from TRBV15 and TRBJ2-7, with 7 bases aligning to TRBD2. V lost 4 bases, J lost 6 bases, and 12 bases stayed unmatched. Germline values: CDR1 LNHNV, CDR2 YYDKDF (reference sequence). The CDR3 is made up of 15 amino acids. The CDR3 region is CATSTRFTSATEQYF. The CDR3 DNA is TGTGCCACCAGCACACGCTTTACTAGCGCAACCGAGCAGTACTTC. Using reference TRBV15 and TRBJ2-7 for the parts outside the CDR3, the full variable domain is DAMVIQNPRYQVTQFGKPVTLSCSQTLNHNVMYWYQQKSSQAPKLLFHYYDKDFNNEADTPDNFQSRRPNTSFCFLDIRSPGLGDTAMYLCATSTRFTSATEQYFGPGTRLTVT.

This clonotype was detected many times. V is TRBV5-1 and J is TRBJ2-3, with D possibly TRBD2 on 6 matching bases. Trimming took 4 bases from V and 2 from J, leaving 14 bases between them. CDR1 is SGHRS and CDR2 is YFSETQ in the germline V gene. CDR3 length equals 15 residues. CDR3 sequence: CASSQDSGFTDTQYF. The CDR3 bases are TGCGCCAGCAGCCAGGATAGCGGATTCACAGATACGCAGTATTTT.